These 20 T cell receptor beta chains were all obtained from the same sample, sequenced in a study of T cells in Graves' hyperthyroidism and ophthalmopathy (dated by TCRdb to between 2019 and 2020). Library preparation employed multiplex PCR. The listed sequencing device is Illumina HiSeq 2000. TCR beta CDR3 regions were amplified from RNA transcripts. The first round of RT-PCR for the TCR CDR3 was performed with the HTBI primer set and the Qiagen OneStep RT-PCR kit. Starting from the raw public reads, TCRdb applied fastp trimming at Q25, assembled clones with MiXCR and retained in-frame beta chains. Rows merge per CDR3 protein into single entries with the most common DNA and genes. This sample gives roughly 180,000 distinct CDR3 sequences in total; approximately 15% of them show up just once. Jointly, the top ten make up 29% of the sample. The sequenced sample consisted of blood. These receptors all stem from a woman aged 50 to 65 with Graves' hyperthyroidism.

The chain recombines TRBV5-1 with TRBJ2-2; D not certain. The CDR3 is 15 residues long. Germline V gene data show CDR1 as SGHRS and CDR2 as YFSETQ. Trimming took off 2 bases at V and 4 bases at J, with 12 bases between the two ends. This CDR3 reads CASSLITLATGELFF. The DNA of the CDR3 is TGCGCCAGCAGCTTAATAACTCTCGCCACCGGGGAGCTGTTTTTT. The full variable domain, its missing parts supplied by reference TRBV5-1 and TRBJ2-2, is KAGVTQTPRYLIKTRGQQVTLSCSPISGHRSVSWYQQTPGQGLQFLFEYFSETQRNKGNFPGRFSGRQFSNSRSEMNVSTLELGDSALYLCASSLITLATGELFFGEGSRLTVL.

This clonotype was recorded at least ten times. The V call is TRBV18, the J call TRBJ1-5, with D maybe TRBD1 (5 bases). With 2 bases removed from V and 3 bases from J, the gap between germline ends came to 14 bases. The CDR3 runs to 16 residues. The V gene's germline CDR1 is KGHSH and CDR2 LQKENI. The CDR3 DNA is TGTGCCAGCTCACCAGGGGCAGGGACCGCCAATCAGCCCCAGCATTTT. Protein sequence: CASSPGAGTANQPQHF.

This clonotype came up many times. The V gene is TRBV10-2, the J gene TRBJ1-5; perhaps TRBD1 as D (6 bases). Between the trimmed V and J ends, which lost 2 bases and 3 bases, there was a span of 11 bases. Germline-derived CDR1 and CDR2 are WSHSY and SAAADI. The CDR3 is 15 residues long. The chain's CDR3 is CASSEIDRPNQPQHF. In nucleotides, the CDR3 is TGCGCCAGCAGTGAGATCGACAGGCCCAATCAGCCCCAGCATTTT.

This clonotype has at least ten counts. This rearrangement joins TRBV10-3 to TRBJ1-1; possible D gene TRBD1, 6 bases. Germline-derived CDR1 and CDR2 are ENHRY and SYGVKD. The CDR3 is 13 residues long. V lost 8 bases and J lost 6, with 16 bases in between. This chain's CDR3 is CAIGRGSTSEAFF. The CDR3 nucleotides are TGTGCCATCGGCAGGGGCAGTACCTCTGAAGCTTTCTTT.

The table lists this clonotype with a few counts. The genes are TRBV28 and TRBJ2-7; possibly TRBD1 for D (6 bases). The V and J ends lost 5 bases and 0 bases respectively, with 11 bases between them. CDR1 is MDHEN, CDR2 SYDVKM, per germline. This CDR3 is built from 14 residues. This CDR3 reads CASSPRDNSYEQYF. For the CDR3, the DNA is TGTGCCAGCAGTCCCCGGGACAACTCCTACGAGCAGTACTTC.

This clonotype was detected many times. V gene TRBV11-2 combines with J gene TRBJ1-5; D not certain. The germline CDR1 and CDR2 sequences are SGHAT and FQNNGV. The CDR3 is made up of 13 amino acids. Trimming removed 4 bases from V and 1 base from J, with 5 bases in between. The CDR3 protein is CASSSLSNQPQHF. CDR3 DNA: TGTGCCAGCAGCTCCCTGAGCAATCAGCCCCAGCATTTT.

This clonotype was observed many times. The V gene is TRBV2, the J gene TRBJ2-7, with TRBD1 as a possible D gene (5 bases). Trimming took 2 bases from V and 4 from J, leaving 9 bases between them. CDR1 is SNHLY, CDR2 FYNNEI, per germline. The CDR3 covers 13 residues. The CDR3 bases are TGTGCCAGCAGTGAAATGACAGTGTACGAGCAGTACTTC. It yields the protein CASSEMTVYEQYF.

This clonotype was counted many times. V and J are TRBV27 and TRBJ1-2; D is possibly TRBD1 (5 bases). Between the trimmed V and J ends, which lost 6 bases and 2 bases, there was a span of 16 bases. The CDR3 length is 15 residues. Germline lookup yields CDR1 MNHEY and CDR2 SMNVEV (reference sequence). CDR3 sequence: CASSLNPRANYGYTF. Written as DNA, the CDR3 is TGTGCCAGCAGCTTAAACCCCAGGGCCAACTATGGCTACACCTTC.

The V and J genes are TRBV25-1 and TRBJ1-2; no reliable D call. The germline V gene has CDR1 MGHDK and CDR2 SYGVNS. This CDR3 spans 11 amino acids. Trimming cost V 7 bases and J 3 bases, with 6 bases left between them. The CDR3 spells CASIGDYGYTF. The CDR3 nucleotides read TGTGCCAGCATTGGAGACTATGGCTACACCTTC.

In its sample, this clonotype was seen many times. The V and J genes are TRBV6-2 or TRBV6-3 and TRBJ1-5; D possibly corresponds to TRBD1 (5 bases). The CDR3 extends over 13 amino acids. Germline V lookup: CDR1 MNHEY, CDR2 SVGEGT. Deletions cut 10 bases from V and 3 bases from J, with 13 bases between. CDR3: CATARGPNQPQHF. CDR3 nucleotide sequence: TGTGCCACCGCTAGGGGCCCCAATCAGCCCCAGCATTTT.

This sequence joins TRBV28 and TRBJ1-1, with D perhaps matching TRBD1 (5 bases). The germline gives CDR1 MDHEN, CDR2 SYDVKM. There are 14 residues in the CDR3. Trimming stripped 7 bases from V and 4 bases from J, with 16 bases between. CDR3 sequence (DNA): TGTGCCAGCACCTTATCCGGGACGGGCACTGAAGCTTTCTTT. Its translation: CASTLSGTGTEAFF.

The rearrangement joins TRBV7-6 to TRBJ2-1; possible D gene TRBD1, 6 bases. V was clipped by 3 bases and J by 5 bases, with 11 bases between them. The CDR3 loop spans 14 amino acids. The germline V gene encodes CDR1 SGHVS and CDR2 FNYEAQ. Here the CDR3 DNA reads TGTGCCAGCAGCTTTCCGGGACACAACAATGAGCAGTTCTTC. This sequence encodes CASSFPGHNNEQFF.

This clonotype was seen a handful of times. The chain employs TRBV24-1 and TRBJ2-5, with TRBD1 as a possible D gene (5 bases). The germline gives CDR1 KGHDR, CDR2 SFDVKD. This CDR3 has 15 residues. The germline V and J ends were trimmed by 2 bases and 5 bases, with 14 bases remaining between them. The CDR3 loop is CATSDYKDSGETQYF. The CDR3 DNA reads TGTGCCACCAGTGATTATAAGGATTCAGGGGAGACCCAGTACTTC.

This clonotype showed up many times. CDR3 sequence (DNA): TGTGCCAGCAGGGCGCCCGGCTCCTACGAGCAGTACTTC. Translated, it gives CASRAPGSYEQYF. The V and J genes are TRBV28 and TRBJ2-7, with D unresolved. This CDR3 contains 13 residues. CDR1 is MDHEN and CDR2 is SYDVKM in the germline V gene. The V end lost 6 bases, the J end lost 0 bases, and 9 bases lay between the germline ends.

Written as DNA, the CDR3 is TGTGCCACCCTGGGGACAGGGTTAATATATGAGCAGTTCTTC. This codes for CATLGTGLIYEQFF. This chain links TRBV28 with TRBJ2-1; 9 bases are a match to TRBD1. The length of the CDR3 is 14 residues. Unmatched junction bases numbered 12, after V lost 10 bases and J lost 8 bases. Germline V gene lookup returns CDR1 MDHEN and CDR2 SYDVKM.

Many counts were recorded for this clonotype. This chain connects TRBV12-3 or TRBV12-4 to TRBJ1-3; D is ambiguous. Trimming cost V 1 base and J 1 base, with 8 bases left between them. This CDR3 has 15 residues. The CDR3 here is CASSLGLRSGNTIYF. The CDR3 nucleotides are TGTGCCAGCAGTTTAGGACTTAGATCTGGAAACACCATATATTTT.

This clonotype was seen at least ten times. The rearrangement uses TRBV12-3 or TRBV12-4 and TRBJ2-7; no firm D call. The CDR3 consists of 12 residues. V lost 8 bases to trimming and J lost 6 bases, with 14 bases between them. The CDR3 here is CASSRKDLEQYF. CDR3 DNA: TGTGCCAGCTCCAGGAAGGACCTCGAGCAGTACTTC.

This clonotype was counted only a few times. The V and J genes are TRBV5-6 and TRBJ2-5, with D maybe TRBD1 (6 bases). The ends were cut back, 2 bases at V and 5 bases at J, with 22 bases in the middle. Germline loops: CDR1 SGHDT, CDR2 YYEEEE. The CDR3 consists of 17 residues. The CDR3 DNA follows: TGTGCCAGCAGCTTTGACAGGACAACTGTCTCGGGGGAGACCCAGTACTTC. Translation: CASSFDRTTVSGETQYF.

The chain carries TRBV5-5 and TRBJ2-7; 9 nucleotides agree with TRBD1. CDR3 length: 16 amino acids. Germline V gene data show CDR1 as SGHKS and CDR2 as YYEKEE (reference sequence). The V and J ends lost 4 bases and 5 bases, in that order; junction bases with no gene match: 13. The CDR3 here is CASSPEFGTGSHEQYF. In nucleotides, the CDR3 is TGTGCCAGCAGCCCGGAATTCGGGACAGGGTCCCACGAGCAGTACTTC.

This clonotype was seen repeatedly, ten times or more. The J gene is TRBJ2-1, the V gene TRBV28; D is uncertain. The V end was cut by 2 bases, the J end by 0 bases, with 8 bases between. CDR1 and CDR2 from the germline V gene are MDHEN and SYDVKM. This CDR3 has 15 residues. CDR3 sequence reads: CASSLTESSYNEQFF. Here the CDR3 DNA reads TGTGCCAGCAGTTTAACGGAGAGCTCCTACAATGAGCAGTTCTTC.